The following is a TCR beta chain sequence with its context. Its matching antigen is unknown. V was pared by 5 bases and J by 1 base, with 9 bases between. Germline-derived CDR1 and CDR2 are PRHDT and FYEKMQ (reference sequence). The CDR3 totals 13 residues. Amplification used 60 Vbeta primers and 13 Jbeta primers. Using immunoSEQ multiplex PCR, the repertoire was profiled, and TCRdb retains in-frame clones only, with some absent. The repertoire includes 120,000 to 150,000 clones, 80% of them detected once, and 0.95% to 1.5% sits in the top ten. The entry originates in a study of cytomegalovirus exposure and HLA in healthy donors. Findings of the study overall: Diagnosis of cytomegalovirus status made by the classifier reportedly showed high specificity and sensitivity. Most of the TCR beta V segments (in an earlier analysis) were productive either about 87% or about 30% of the time. Later, an analysis showed that TCR beta chains associated with HLA were more clonally expanded than others that were equally common.

Sequenced material: PBMCs. The TCR sequence derives from a female donor in good health and CMV-seronegative. The chain links TRBV13 to TRBJ2-7, with D perhaps TRBD2 (6 bases). The CDR3 loop reads CASSLTRSYEQYF. The CDR3 DNA is TGTGCCAGCAGCCTGACTAGGTCCTACGAGCAGTACTTC.